This is a list of T cell receptor beta chains from one sample in a study of shared clonotypes between healthy human individuals. The assay was immunoSEQ multiplex PCR, and TCRdb's table has in-frame clones only and misses some. The sample holds around 1.9 million clones, around 93% seen once. Sequenced sample: naive CD8+ T cells from PBMCs. These receptor sequences come from a man between 18 and 35 years old in good health. Some clones in this sample may be carry-over from other donors' samples. The CDR3 runs from the conserved cysteine through the conserved F or W. Fields, in order: J gene, clone size, D gene, V gene, CDR3 DNA, CDR3 protein. D genes are given only for firm matches. Not all rows give a size; the values are once, few, many and, for expanded clones, a class.

>TRBJ1-1|-|TRBD1|TRBV5-5
TGTGCCAGCAGCTTGCCCAGAAGGGGGCAGACGAACACTGAAGCTTTCTTT
CASSLPRRGQTNTEAFF
>TRBJ2-3|-|TRBD2|TRBV10-1
TGCGCCAGCAGTGGGGGGGAGACTAGCGGGCGCTTCACAGATACGCAGTATTTT
CASSGGETSGRFTDTQYF
>TRBJ1-2|-|TRBD1|TRBV9
TGTGCCAGCAGCGTAGGGACAGGGGCCCTTTATGGCTACACCTTC
CASSVGTGALYGYTF
>TRBJ2-7|few|-|TRBV27
TGTGCCAGCAGTTTTGGGGCAACCTACGAGCAGTACTTC
CASSFGATYEQYF
>TRBJ2-7|once|-|TRBV5-1
TGCGCCAGCAGCGTACGGCCGGGAGTAAGCTCCTACGAGCAGTACTTC
CASSVRPGVSSYEQYF
>TRBJ2-4|-|TRBD2|TRBV7-8
TGTGCCAGCAGCTTATTCTCCGCGGGGGTGGTGGCCAAAAACATTCAGTACTTC
CASSLFSAGVVAKNIQYF
>TRBJ2-1|-|TRBD1|TRBV9
TGTGCCAGCAGCGTAGGCGGGACAGGGGGTAACAATGAGCAGTTCTTC
CASSVGGTGGNNEQFF
>TRBJ2-7|-|-|TRBV9
TGTGCCAGCAGCGTAGCGGGGGAGCCCTCCTACGAGCAGTACTTC
CASSVAGEPSYEQYF
>TRBJ2-1|-|-|TRBV27
TGTGCCAGCACCCCTTTTGCGGGTATAAATGAGCAGTTCTTC
CASTPFAGINEQFF
>TRBJ1-4|-|-|TRBV5-1
TGCGCCAGCAGCTTGGGGACGCCCGAAAAACTGTTTTTT
CASSLGTPEKLFF
>TRBJ2-1|-|TRBD1|TRBV14
TGTGCCAGCAGGCCGGACAGGGGGGCCTACAATGAGCAGTTCTTC
CASRPDRGAYNEQFF
>TRBJ2-3|-|TRBD2|TRBV27
TGTGCCAGCAGTCCCATTGGTAGCGGGAGCACAGATACGCAGTATTTT
CASSPIGSGSTDTQYF
>TRBJ2-7|-|-|TRBV13
TGTGCCAGCAGCTTTTCGGAGAGCCCCGCCGAGCAGTACTTC
CASSFSESPAEQYF
>TRBJ1-2|-|-|TRBV11-2
TGTGCCAGCAGCCATCAATGGACAGACAACTATGGCTACACCTTC
CASSHQWTDNYGYTF
>TRBJ2-3|-|-|TRBV27
TGTGCCAGCAGGGGACCAGGGAGCACAGATACGCAGTATTTT
CASRGPGSTDTQYF
>TRBJ2-7|-|-|TRBV27
TGTGCCAGCAGTTTCGGTTCTAGCTCCTACGAGCAGTACTTC
CASSFGSSSYEQYF
>TRBJ2-7|-|TRBD1|TRBV27
TGTGCCACCAAACAGGGGGCCAGCCCCTACGAGCAGTACTTC
CATKQGASPYEQYF
>TRBJ2-3|-|TRBD2|TRBV5-1
TGCGCCAGCAGCTTTCTAGCGGGAAGCACAGATACGCAGTATTTT
CASSFLAGSTDTQYF
>TRBJ2-1|-|TRBD2|TRBV2
TGTGCCAGCAGTGAAAGGTCTAGCGGGAGCAATGAGCAGTTCTTC
CASSERSSGSNEQFF
>TRBJ2-2|once|-|TRBV7-3
TGTGCCAGCAGCCCGGGGCTAGCAGCGAACACCGGGGAGCTGTTTTTT
CASSPGLAANTGELFF
>TRBJ1-4|-|-|TRBV9
TGTGCCAGCAGCGTAGTGTGGGGGTTAAATGAAAAACTGTTTTTT
CASSVVWGLNEKLFF
>TRBJ2-7|-|TRBD1|TRBV10-3
TGTGCCATCAGAAGGACAGGGAAGGACTCCTACGAGCAGTACTTC
CAIRRTGKDSYEQYF
>TRBJ1-5|few|-|TRBV28
TGTGCCAGCAGTCCCCCAGAAGGGCATCAGCCCCAGCATTTT
CASSPPEGHQPQHF
>TRBJ2-7|-|TRBD1|TRBV7-9
TGTGCCAGCAGCGGGCCGGGACAGGGGTTTTACGAGCAGTACTTC
CASSGPGQGFYEQYF
>TRBJ2-7|-|-|TRBV14
TGTGCCAGCAGCCCTCGGGTGACCCTGGAGCAGTACTTC
CASSPRVTLEQYF
>TRBJ2-3|once|-|TRBV18
TGTGCCAGCCCACCCCCGGGACTCCGCTCAGATACGCAGTATTTT
CASPPPGLRSDTQYF
>TRBJ1-2|-|TRBD1|TRBV27
TGTGCCAGCAGTACCTCCGACAGGGGCAACTATGGCTACACCTTC
CASSTSDRGNYGYTF
>TRBJ1-1|-|-|TRBV7-9
TGTGCCAGCAGCCTTCACAGGGAGTTGAACACTGAAGCTTTCTTT
CASSLHRELNTEAFF
>TRBJ2-2|-|TRBD1|TRBV7-9
TGTGCCAGCAGCTCGCGGGACAGGTCAACCGGGGAGCTGTTTTTT
CASSSRDRSTGELFF
>TRBJ2-2|-|TRBD2|TRBV28
TGTGCCAGCAGTTTATTAGCGGGGAACACCGGGGAGCTGTTTTTT
CASSLLAGNTGELFF
>TRBJ1-3|once|TRBD1|TRBV5-1
TGCGCCAGCAGCCCACACGCCGGGACAGGGGGCGGAAACACCATATATTTT
CASSPHAGTGGGNTIYF
>TRBJ2-4|-|-|TRBV6-4
TGTGCCAGCAGTGAAGAAGGTCAGGGGTTAACCAAAAACATTCAGTACTTC
CASSEEGQGLTKNIQYF
>TRBJ1-3|-|-|TRBV18
TGTGCCAGCTCACGCGCACCGTGGGCCCGCTATGAAAACACCATATATTTT
CASSRAPWARYENTIYF
>TRBJ2-2|-|-|TRBV7-9
TGTGCCAGCAGCTTCTCTAGAGGGCAGACCGGGGAGCTGTTTTTT
CASSFSRGQTGELFF
>TRBJ1-2|-|-|TRBV10-3
TGTGCCATCAGTGAGTCTCCGGGGATGGTCGACGGCTACACCTTC
CAISESPGMVDGYTF
>TRBJ2-6|-|TRBD2|TRBV19
TGTGCCAGTAGGGCGGGAGAGGGGGCCAACGTCCTGACTTTC
CASRAGEGANVLTF
>TRBJ2-1|-|TRBD2|TRBV27
TGTGCCAGTCCGCTAGCGGGAGGGCACAATGAGCAGTTCTTC
CASPLAGGHNEQFF
>TRBJ1-2|-|-|TRBV29-1
TGCAGCGTTGAAGATAACGACAGCGCCTATGGCTACACCTTC
CSVEDNDSAYGYTF
>TRBJ2-2|-|-|TRBV27
TGTGCCAGCAGTACCGCGGCCGGGGAGCTGTTTTTT
CASSTAAGELFF
>TRBJ2-2|-|-|TRBV9
TGTGCCAGCAGCGTTAGAGGGGCCGGGGAGCTGTTTTTT
CASSVRGAGELFF
>TRBJ2-7|-|-|TRBV27
TGTGCCACCCAAGAACGGGGCTACCCCTACGAGCAGTACTTC
CATQERGYPYEQYF
>TRBJ1-2|-|-|TRBV4-3
TGCGCCAGCAGGAGGCAGACTCGATTTGGGGATTCTGGCTACACCTTC
CASRRQTRFGDSGYTF
>TRBJ1-1|-|-|TRBV7-8
TGTGCCAGCAGCATTAGGGACCTCGGGGACACTGAAGCTTTCTTT
CASSIRDLGDTEAFF
>TRBJ1-1|once|-|TRBV13
TGTGCCAGCAGCTTAGAGGCTGGGACTCTAGGAAGGAACACTGAAGCTTTCTTT
CASSLEAGTLGRNTEAFF
>TRBJ2-1|once|TRBD2|TRBV19
TGTGCCAGTAGGTTGAGCGGGAGTAGTATCGATGAGCAGTTCTTC
CASRLSGSSIDEQFF
>TRBJ1-2|-|-|TRBV29-1
TGCAGCGCCAGGGAGGGGGATCACTATGGCTACACCTTC
CSAREGDHYGYTF
>TRBJ2-7|-|-|TRBV9
TGTGCCAGCAGCGCCGGAGGGGTCAACGAGCAGTACTTC
CASSAGGVNEQYF
>TRBJ2-7|-|-|TRBV29-1
TGCAGCGTTGAAGATCGCTCTAGATCGTTTAACTACGAGCAGTACTTC
CSVEDRSRSFNYEQYF
>TRBJ1-1|-|TRBD1|TRBV30
TGTGCCTGGGGACAGGGGAACACTGAAGCTTTCTTT
CAWGQGNTEAFF
>TRBJ2-7|-|-|TRBV28
TGTGCCAGCAGTCCCATGGGGGAGGGGGCCTACGAGCAGTACTTC
CASSPMGEGAYEQYF
>TRBJ2-1|-|-|TRBV7-3
TGTGCCAGCAGCTTAACACCCAGCGGGCATTCCTACAATGAGCAGTTCTTC
CASSLTPSGHSYNEQFF
>TRBJ2-7|once|-|TRBV5-6
TGTGCCAGCAGCTACTTCGACGAGCAGTACTTC
CASSYFDEQYF
>TRBJ2-5|-|TRBD1|TRBV9
TGTGCCAGCAGCGCTGGGGACAGGGTCCGGCAAGAGACCCAGTACTTC
CASSAGDRVRQETQYF
>TRBJ2-1|once|TRBD2|TRBV9
TGTGCCAGCAGTGTAGCGGGAGTCAATGAGCAGTTCTTC
CASSVAGVNEQFF
>TRBJ2-5|-|-|TRBV4-3
TGCGCCAGCAGCCAAGGTGTCCGAGAGACCCAGTACTTC
CASSQGVRETQYF
>TRBJ2-1|once|TRBD2|TRBV7-9
TGTGCCAGCAGCCCCAGGACTAGCGGGAGCCCCCTCTCCTACAATGAGCAGTTCTTC
CASSPRTSGSPLSYNEQFF
>TRBJ2-7|-|-|TRBV7-9
TGTGCCAGCAGCCAGTTAGCGGTCTCCTACGAGCAGTACTTC
CASSQLAVSYEQYF
>TRBJ2-7|-|-|TRBV7-9
TGTGCCAGCAGCTCTGGACTGAACTACGAGCAGTACTTC
CASSSGLNYEQYF
>TRBJ1-2|-|-|TRBV19
TGTGCCAGTAGTCTGTCCGGGGGACTCGCAGGAGGCTACACCTTC
CASSLSGGLAGGYTF